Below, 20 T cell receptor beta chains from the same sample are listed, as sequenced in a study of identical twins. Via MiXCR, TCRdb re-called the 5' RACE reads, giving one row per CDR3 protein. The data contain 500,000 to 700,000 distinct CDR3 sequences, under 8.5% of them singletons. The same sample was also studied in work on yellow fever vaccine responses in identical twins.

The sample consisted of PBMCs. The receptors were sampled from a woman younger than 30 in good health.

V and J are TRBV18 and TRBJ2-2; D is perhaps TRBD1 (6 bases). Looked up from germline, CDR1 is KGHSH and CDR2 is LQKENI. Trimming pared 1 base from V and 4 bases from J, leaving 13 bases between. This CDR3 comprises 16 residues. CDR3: CASSPRDTVVTGELFF. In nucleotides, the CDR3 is TGTGCCAGCTCACCACGGGACACGGTAGTCACCGGGGAGCTGTTTTTT.

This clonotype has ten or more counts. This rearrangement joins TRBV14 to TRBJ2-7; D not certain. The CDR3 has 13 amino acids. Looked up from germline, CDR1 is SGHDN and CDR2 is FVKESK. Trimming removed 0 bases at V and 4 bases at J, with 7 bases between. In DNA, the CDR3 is TGTGCCAGCAGCCAAGATCTTCGGTACGAGCAGTACTTC. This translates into CASSQDLRYEQYF.

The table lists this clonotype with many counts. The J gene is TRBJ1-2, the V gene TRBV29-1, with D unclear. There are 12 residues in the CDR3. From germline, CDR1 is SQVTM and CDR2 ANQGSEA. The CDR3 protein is CSLSAPERGYTF. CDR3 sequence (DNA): TGCAGTCTCTCTGCCCCCGAGAGGGGCTACACCTTC.

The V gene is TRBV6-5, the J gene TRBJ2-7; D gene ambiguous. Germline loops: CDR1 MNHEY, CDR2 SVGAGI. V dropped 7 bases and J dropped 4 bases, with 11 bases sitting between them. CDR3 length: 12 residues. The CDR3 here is CASTSFEYEQYF. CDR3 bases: TGTGCCAGCACCTCCTTCGAGTACGAGCAGTACTTC.

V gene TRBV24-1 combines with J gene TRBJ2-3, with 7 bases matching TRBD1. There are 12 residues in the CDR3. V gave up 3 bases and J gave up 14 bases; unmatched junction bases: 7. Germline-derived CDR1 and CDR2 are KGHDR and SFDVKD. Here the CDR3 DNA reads TGTGCCACCAGTGATGCAGGGGGACGTGGGTATTTT. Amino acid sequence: CATSDAGGRGYF.

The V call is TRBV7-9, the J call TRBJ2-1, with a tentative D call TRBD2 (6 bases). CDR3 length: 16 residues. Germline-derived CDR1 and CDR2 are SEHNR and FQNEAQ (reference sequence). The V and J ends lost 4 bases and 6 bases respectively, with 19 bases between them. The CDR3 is CASSSTDYPGSNEQFF. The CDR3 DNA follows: TGTGCCAGCAGCTCAACGGACTACCCAGGCTCCAATGAGCAGTTCTTC.

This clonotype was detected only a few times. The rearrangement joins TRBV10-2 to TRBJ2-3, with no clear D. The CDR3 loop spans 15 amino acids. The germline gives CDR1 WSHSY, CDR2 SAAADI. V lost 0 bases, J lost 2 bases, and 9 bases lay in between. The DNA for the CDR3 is TGCGCCAGCAGTGAGTCCTGGGCAGTCACAGATACGCAGTATTTT. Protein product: CASSESWAVTDTQYF.

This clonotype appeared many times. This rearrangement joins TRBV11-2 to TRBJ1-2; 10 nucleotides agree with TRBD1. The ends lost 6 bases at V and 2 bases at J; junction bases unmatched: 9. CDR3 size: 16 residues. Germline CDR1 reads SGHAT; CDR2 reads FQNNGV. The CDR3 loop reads CASSSNRDRGNYGYTF. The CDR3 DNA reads TGTGCCAGCAGTTCGAACCGGGACAGGGGAAACTATGGCTACACCTTC.

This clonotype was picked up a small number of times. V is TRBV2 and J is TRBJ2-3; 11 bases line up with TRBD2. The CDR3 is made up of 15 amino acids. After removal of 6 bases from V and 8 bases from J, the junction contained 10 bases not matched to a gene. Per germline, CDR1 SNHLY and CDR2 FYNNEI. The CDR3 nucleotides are TGTGCCAGCAGGGGGGGGCTAGCGGGAGGATCTACGCAGTATTTT. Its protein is CASRGGLAGGSTQYF.

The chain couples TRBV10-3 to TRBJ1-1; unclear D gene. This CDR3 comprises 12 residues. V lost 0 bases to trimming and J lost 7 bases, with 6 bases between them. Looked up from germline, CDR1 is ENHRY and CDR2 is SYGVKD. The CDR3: CAISESGFEAFF. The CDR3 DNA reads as TGTGCCATCAGTGAGTCGGGGTTTGAAGCTTTCTTT.

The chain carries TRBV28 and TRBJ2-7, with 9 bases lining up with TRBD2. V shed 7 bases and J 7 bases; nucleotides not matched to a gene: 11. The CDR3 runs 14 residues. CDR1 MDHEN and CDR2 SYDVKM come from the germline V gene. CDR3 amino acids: CASKLAGLRSEQYF. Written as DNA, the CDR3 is TGTGCCAGCAAACTAGCGGGCCTACGTAGTGAGCAGTACTTC.

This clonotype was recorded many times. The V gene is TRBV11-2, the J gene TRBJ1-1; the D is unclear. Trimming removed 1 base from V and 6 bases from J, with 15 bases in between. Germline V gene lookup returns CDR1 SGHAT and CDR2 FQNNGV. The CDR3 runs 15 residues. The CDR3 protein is CASSLGYTAPPEAFF. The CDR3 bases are TGTGCCAGCAGCTTAGGTTACACAGCACCCCCTGAAGCTTTCTTT.

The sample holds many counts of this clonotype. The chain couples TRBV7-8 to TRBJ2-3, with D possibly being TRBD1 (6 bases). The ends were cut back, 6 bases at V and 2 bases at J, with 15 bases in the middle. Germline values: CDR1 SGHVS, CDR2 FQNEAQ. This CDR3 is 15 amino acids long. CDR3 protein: CASRSRGSPTDTQYF. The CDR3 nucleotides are TGTGCCAGCAGGTCTAGGGGGAGCCCCACAGATACGCAGTATTTT.

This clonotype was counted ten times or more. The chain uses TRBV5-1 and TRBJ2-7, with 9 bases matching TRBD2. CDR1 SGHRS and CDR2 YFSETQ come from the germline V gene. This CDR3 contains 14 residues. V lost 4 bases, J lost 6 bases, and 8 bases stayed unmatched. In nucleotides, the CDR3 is TGCGCCAGCAGCGTGACTAGCGGAGCCTTCGAGCAGTACTTC. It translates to CASSVTSGAFEQYF.

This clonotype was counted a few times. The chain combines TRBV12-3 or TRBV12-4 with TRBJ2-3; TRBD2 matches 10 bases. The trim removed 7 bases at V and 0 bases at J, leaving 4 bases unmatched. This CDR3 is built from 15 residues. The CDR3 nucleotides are TGTGCCAGCACCTTGACTAGCGGGAGCACAGATACGCAGTATTTT. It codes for CASTLTSGSTDTQYF.

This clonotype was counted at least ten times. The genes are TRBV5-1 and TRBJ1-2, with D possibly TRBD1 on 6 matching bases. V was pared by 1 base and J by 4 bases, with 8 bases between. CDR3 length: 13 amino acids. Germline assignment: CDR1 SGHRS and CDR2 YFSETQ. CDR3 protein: CASSLQGTYGYTF. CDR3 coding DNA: TGCGCCAGCAGCTTGCAGGGGACCTATGGCTACACCTTC.

Here the CDR3 reads CASSPHSIREQYF. In nucleotides, the CDR3 is TGTGCCAGCAGTCCCCACTCGATCCGGGAGCAGTACTTC. The gene calls are TRBV12-3 or TRBV12-4 and TRBJ2-7; the D is unclear. Trimming took off 5 bases at V and 7 bases at J, with 15 bases between the two ends. The CDR3 contains 13 residues.

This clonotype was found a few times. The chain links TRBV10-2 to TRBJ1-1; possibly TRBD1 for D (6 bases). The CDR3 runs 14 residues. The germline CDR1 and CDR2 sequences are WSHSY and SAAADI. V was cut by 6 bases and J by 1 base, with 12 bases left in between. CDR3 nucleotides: TGCGCCAGCAGGCAGGGGATTGGGAACACTGAAGCTTTCTTT. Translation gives CASRQGIGNTEAFF.

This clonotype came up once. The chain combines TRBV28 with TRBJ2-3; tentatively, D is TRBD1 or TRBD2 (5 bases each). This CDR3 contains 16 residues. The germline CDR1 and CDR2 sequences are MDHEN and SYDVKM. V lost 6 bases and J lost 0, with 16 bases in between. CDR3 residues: CASSLPGTPSTDTQYF. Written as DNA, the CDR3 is TGTGCCAGCAGCTTACCCGGGACGCCCAGCACAGATACGCAGTATTTT. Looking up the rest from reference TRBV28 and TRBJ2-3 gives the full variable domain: DVKVTQSSRYLVKRTGEKVFLECVQDMDHENMFWYRQDPGLGLRLIYFSYDVKMKEKGDIPEGYSVSREKKERFSLILESASTNQTSMYLCASSLPGTPSTDTQYFGPGTRLTVL.

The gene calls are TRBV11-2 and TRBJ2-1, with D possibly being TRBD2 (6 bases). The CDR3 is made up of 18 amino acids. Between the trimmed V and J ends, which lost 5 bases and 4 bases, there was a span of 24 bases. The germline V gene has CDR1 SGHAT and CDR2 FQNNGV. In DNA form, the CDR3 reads TGTGCCAGCAGCGGACCGGAGGGAGGAGATCTTGGGTACAATGAGCAGTTCTTC. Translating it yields CASSGPEGGDLGYNEQFF.